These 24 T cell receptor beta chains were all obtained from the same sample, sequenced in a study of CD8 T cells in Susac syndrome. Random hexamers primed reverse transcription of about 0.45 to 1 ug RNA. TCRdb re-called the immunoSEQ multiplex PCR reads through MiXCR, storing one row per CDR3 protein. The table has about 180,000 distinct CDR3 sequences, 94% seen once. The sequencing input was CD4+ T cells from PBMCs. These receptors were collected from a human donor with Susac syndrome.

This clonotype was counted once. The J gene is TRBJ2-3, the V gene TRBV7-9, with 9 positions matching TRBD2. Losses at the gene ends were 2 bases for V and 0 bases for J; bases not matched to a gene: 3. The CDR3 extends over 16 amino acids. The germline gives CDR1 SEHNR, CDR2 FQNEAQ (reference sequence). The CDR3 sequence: CASSLHLAGSTDTQYF. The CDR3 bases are TGTGCCAGCAGCTTACACCTAGCGGGGAGCACAGATACGCAGTATTTT.

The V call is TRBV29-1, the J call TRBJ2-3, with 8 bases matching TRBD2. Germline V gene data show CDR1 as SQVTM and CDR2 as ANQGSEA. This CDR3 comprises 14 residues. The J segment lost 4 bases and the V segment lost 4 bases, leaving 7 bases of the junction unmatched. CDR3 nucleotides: TGCAGCGTTGGGTACGGGGGGGCCTCAGATACGCAGTATTTT. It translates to CSVGYGGASDTQYF.

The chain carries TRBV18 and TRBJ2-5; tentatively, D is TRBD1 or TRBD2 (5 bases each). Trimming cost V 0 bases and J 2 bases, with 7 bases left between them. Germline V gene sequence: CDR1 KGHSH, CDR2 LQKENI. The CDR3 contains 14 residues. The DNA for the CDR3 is TGTGCCAGCTCACCACCGGGGGATCAAGAGACCCAGTACTTC. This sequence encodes CASSPPGDQETQYF.

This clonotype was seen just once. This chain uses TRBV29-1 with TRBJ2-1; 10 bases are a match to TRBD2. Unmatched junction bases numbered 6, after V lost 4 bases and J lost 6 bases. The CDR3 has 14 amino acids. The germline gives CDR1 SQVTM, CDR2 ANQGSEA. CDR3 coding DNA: TGCAGCGTTGTCATAGCGGGGGGAAGCAATGAGCAGTTCTTC. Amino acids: CSVVIAGGSNEQFF.

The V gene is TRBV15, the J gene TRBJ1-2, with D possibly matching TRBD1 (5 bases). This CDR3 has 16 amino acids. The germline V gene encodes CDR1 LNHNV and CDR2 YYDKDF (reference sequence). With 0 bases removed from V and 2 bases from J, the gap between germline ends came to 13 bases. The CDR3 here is CATSRDQGERNYGYTF. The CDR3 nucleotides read TGTGCCACCAGCAGAGATCAGGGCGAGAGGAACTATGGCTACACCTTC.

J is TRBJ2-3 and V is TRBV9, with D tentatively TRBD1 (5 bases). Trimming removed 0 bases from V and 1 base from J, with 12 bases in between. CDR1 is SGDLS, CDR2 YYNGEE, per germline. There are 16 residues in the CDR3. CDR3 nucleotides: TGTGCCAGCAGCGTAGGGCAGGGAAGGGGCACAGATACGCAGTATTTT. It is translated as CASSVGQGRGTDTQYF.

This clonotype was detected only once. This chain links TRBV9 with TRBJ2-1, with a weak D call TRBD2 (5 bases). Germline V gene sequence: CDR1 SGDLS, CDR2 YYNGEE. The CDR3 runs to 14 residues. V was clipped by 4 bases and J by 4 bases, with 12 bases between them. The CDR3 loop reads CASSTQGSYNEQFF. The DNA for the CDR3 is TGTGCCAGCAGCACTCAAGGGAGTTACAATGAGCAGTTCTTC.

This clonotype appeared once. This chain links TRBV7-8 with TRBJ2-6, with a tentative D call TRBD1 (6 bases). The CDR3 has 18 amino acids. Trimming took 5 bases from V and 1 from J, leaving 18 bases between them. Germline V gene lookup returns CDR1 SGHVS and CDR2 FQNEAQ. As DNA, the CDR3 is TGTGCCAGCAGCGAGGGGGTAGGGTTGGGATCTGGGGCCAACGTCCTGACTTTC. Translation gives CASSEGVGLGSGANVLTF.

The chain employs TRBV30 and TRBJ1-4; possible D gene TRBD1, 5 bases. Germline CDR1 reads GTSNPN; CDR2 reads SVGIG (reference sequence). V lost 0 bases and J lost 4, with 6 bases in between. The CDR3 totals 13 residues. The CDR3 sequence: CAWSVGGNEKLFF. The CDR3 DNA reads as TGTGCCTGGAGTGTCGGGGGTAATGAAAAACTGTTTTTT.

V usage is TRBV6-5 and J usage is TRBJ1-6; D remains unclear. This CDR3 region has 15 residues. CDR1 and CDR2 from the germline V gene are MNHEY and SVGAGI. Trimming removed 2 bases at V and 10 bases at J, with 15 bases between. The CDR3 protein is CASSYDVKMGSPLHF. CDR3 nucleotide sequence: TGTGCCAGCAGTTACGATGTCAAAATGGGGTCACCCCTCCACTTT.

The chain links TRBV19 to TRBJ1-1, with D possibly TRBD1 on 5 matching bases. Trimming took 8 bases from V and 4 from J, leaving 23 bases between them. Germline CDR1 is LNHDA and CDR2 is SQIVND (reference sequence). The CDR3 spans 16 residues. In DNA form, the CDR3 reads TGTGCCAGTTCTCCAGGCCAGGGCAGGCCTCTCACTGAAGCTTTCTTT. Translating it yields CASSPGQGRPLTEAFF.

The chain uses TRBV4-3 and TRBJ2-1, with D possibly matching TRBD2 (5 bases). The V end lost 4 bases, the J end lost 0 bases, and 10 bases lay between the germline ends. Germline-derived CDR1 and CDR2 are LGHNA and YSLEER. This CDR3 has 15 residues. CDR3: CASSPAGHSYNEQFF. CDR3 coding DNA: TGCGCCAGCAGCCCGGCGGGTCACTCCTACAATGAGCAGTTCTTC.

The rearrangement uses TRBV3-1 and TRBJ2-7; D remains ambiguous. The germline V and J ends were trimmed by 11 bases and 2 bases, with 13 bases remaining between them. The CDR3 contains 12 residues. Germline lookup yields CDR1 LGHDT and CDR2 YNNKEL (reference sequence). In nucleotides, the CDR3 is TGTGCCGCCGCCCAGTCACCCTACGAGCAGTACTTC. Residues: CAAAQSPYEQYF.

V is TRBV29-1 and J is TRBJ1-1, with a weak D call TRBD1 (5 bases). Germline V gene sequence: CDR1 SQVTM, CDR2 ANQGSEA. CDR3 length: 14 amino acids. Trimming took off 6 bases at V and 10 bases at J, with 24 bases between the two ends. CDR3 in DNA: TGCAGCGTCCACGAACCGGGGGTCAAGGAAGGAGCTTTCTTT. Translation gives CSVHEPGVKEGAFF. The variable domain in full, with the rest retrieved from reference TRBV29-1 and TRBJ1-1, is SAVISQKPSRDICQRGTSLTIQCQVDSQVTMMFWYRQQPGQSLTLIATANQGSEATYESGFVIDKFPISRPNLTFSTLTVSNMSPEDSSIYLCSVHEPGVKEGAFFGQGTRLTVV.

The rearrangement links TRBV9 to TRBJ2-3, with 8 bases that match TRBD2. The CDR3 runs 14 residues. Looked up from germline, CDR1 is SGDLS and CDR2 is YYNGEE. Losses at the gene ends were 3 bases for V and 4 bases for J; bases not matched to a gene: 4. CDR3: CASSAQLAADTQYF. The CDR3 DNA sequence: TGTGCCAGCAGCGCACAACTAGCGGCAGATACGCAGTATTTT.

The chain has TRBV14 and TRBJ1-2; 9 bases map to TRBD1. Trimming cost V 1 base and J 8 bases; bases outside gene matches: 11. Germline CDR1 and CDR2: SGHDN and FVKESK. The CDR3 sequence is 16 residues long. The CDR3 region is CASSQAGTGPLRGYTF. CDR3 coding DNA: TGTGCCAGCAGCCAAGCCGGGACAGGGCCTTTGAGAGGCTACACCTTC.

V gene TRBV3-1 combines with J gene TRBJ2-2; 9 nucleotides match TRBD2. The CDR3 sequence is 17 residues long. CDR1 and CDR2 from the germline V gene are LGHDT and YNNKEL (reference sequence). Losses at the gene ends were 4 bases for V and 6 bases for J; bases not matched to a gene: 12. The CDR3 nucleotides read TGTGCCAGCAGCCCGCCCCTTGGCGGGGGGGGTGCCGGGGAGCTGTTTTTT. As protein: CASSPPLGGGGAGELFF.

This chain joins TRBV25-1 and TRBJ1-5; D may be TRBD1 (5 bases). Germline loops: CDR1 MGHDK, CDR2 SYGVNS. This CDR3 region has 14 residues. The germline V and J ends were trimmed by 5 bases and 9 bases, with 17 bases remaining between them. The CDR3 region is CASSQTTEQGPQHF. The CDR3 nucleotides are TGTGCCAGCAGTCAGACGACAGAGCAAGGGCCCCAGCATTTT.

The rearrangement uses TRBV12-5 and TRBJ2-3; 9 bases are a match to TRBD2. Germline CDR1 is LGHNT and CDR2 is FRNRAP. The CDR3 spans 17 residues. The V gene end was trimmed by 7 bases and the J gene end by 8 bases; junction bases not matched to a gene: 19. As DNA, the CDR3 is TGTGCTAGTGCCAGGCCTAGCGGGGTGGCGGGCATCGGTACGCAGTATTTT. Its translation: CASARPSGVAGIGTQYF.

The CDR3 region has the DNA TGTGCCAGCAGTTACCTGGATCAGCCCCAGCATTTT. Its protein product is CASSYLDQPQHF. V is TRBV6-6 and J is TRBJ1-5; D is ambiguous. Trimming shortened V by 2 bases and J by 5 bases, and 4 bases separated the two germline ends. The CDR3 sequence is 12 residues long. Germline CDR1 is MNHNY and CDR2 is SVGAGI (reference sequence).

The CDR3 DNA sequence: TGTGCCAGCAGCAAAGGGAGGCTAGCGGTGCGAGAGACCCAGTACTTC. Residues: CASSKGRLAVRETQYF. V usage is TRBV21-1 and J usage is TRBJ2-5; TRBD2, the D gene given by the table, was not confirmed from the DNA. TRBV21-1 is labeled a pseudogene. The length of the CDR3 is 16 residues.

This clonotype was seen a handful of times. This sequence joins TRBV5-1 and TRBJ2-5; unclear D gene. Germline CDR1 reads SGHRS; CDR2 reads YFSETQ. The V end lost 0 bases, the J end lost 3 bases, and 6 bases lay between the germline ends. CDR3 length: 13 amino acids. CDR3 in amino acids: CASSLEGKETQYF. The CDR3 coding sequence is TGCGCCAGCAGCTTGGAGGGCAAAGAGACCCAGTACTTC.

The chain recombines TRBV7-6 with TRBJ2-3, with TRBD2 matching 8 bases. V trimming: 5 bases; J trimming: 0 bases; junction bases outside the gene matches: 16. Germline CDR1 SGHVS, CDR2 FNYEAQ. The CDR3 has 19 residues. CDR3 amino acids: CASSREGTSGAGSTDTQYF. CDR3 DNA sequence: TGTGCCAGCAGCCGAGAAGGTACTAGCGGAGCTGGTAGCACAGATACGCAGTATTTT.

The CDR3 reads CASSQAEGTGELFF. The CDR3 bases are TGTGCCAGCAGCCAAGCCGAGGGGACCGGGGAGCTGTTTTTT. The genes are TRBV3-1 and TRBJ2-2, with D perhaps given as TRBD1 or TRBD2 (5 bases each). This CDR3 spans 14 amino acids. The germline V gene encodes CDR1 LGHDT and CDR2 YNNKEL (reference sequence). V gave up 1 base and J gave up 5 bases, with 8 bases separating them.